The entry below gives a single TCR beta chain sequence along with its context. The sample comes from a study of blood T cell repertoires in COVID-19. Study in general: Samples representing acute and convalescent COVID-19 were sourced from the United States, Italy and Spain. PBMCs, B-cell-depleted T cells, or T cells were the source of the cDNA or gDNA that made up the material.

This table comes from immunoSEQ multiplex PCR, and its TCRdb copy is limited to in-frame clones, with some not included. This table holds some 140,000 clones, 86% found once. Per the germline V gene, CDR1 is SGHRS and CDR2 is YFSETQ. Germline trimming cut 4 bases from V and 5 bases from J; bases unmatched to any gene: 13. The CDR3 is 17 residues long. Sequences were obtained from peripheral blood. This TCR was recovered from a woman in her forties or fifties who had recovered from COVID-19. The V and J genes are TRBV5-1 and TRBJ1-4; 8 positions match TRBD1. The CDR3: CASSLKPGGAGNEKLFF. The CDR3 region has the DNA TGCGCCAGCAGCCTAAAACCAGGGGGCGCAGGGAATGAAAAACTGTTTTTT.